This T cell receptor beta chain was documented in a study of blood T cell repertoires in COVID-19. On the study more broadly: Whether acute or convalescent, the COVID-19 samples came from the United States, Italy and Spain. The cDNA or gDNA used as material had been derived from T cells, B-cell-depleted T cells, or PBMCs.

From germline, CDR1 is MDHEN and CDR2 SYDVKM. V dropped 4 bases and J dropped 13; count of bases not matched to a gene: 5. This CDR3 comprises 12 residues. Per the original methods: How many nucleated cells were present was estimated from reference gene primer amplification. Libraries were prepared by immunoSEQ multiplex PCR; TCRdb keeps only in-frame clonotypes and omits some of them. V, J and clone size reflect that table, while D and trimming were determined from the DNA. The repertoire holds approximately 190,000 clones, with almost 85% as singletons. The chain carries TRBV28 and TRBJ1-1; 11 bases are shared with TRBD1. Sequencing was done on a sample of peripheral blood. This TCR was recovered from a human donor with acute or convalescent COVID-19. The donor label of this sample is uncertain. The CDR3 nucleotides read TGTGCCAGCAGTTCGGACAGGGGGCTGGGTTTCTTT. Translated, it gives CASSSDRGLGFF.